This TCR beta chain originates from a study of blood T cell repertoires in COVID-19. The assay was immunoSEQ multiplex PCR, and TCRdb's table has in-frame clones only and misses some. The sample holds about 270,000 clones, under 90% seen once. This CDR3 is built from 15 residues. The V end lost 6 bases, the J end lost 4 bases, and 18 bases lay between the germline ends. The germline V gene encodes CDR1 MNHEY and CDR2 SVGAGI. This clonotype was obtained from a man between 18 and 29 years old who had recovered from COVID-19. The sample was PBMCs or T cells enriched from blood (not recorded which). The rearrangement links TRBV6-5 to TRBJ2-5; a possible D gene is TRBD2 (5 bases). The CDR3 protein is CASRDRGDRGETQYF. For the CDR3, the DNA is TGTGCCAGCAGGGACCGGGGAGACCGGGGAGAGACCCAGTACTTC.